The next 27 T cell receptor beta chains were all read from a single sample in a study of blood T cell repertoires in COVID-19. The table came from immunoSEQ multiplex PCR; TCRdb's copy has only in-frame clones and leaves some out. The sample lists 45,000 to 55,000 clones, 86% occurring once. Sequences were obtained from peripheral blood. The receptors were sampled from a human donor in a cohort sampled during active COVID-19.

The chain links TRBV24-1 to TRBJ2-1; 8 bases agree with TRBD2. Germline assignment: CDR1 KGHDR and CDR2 SFDVKD. Trimming cost V 2 bases and J 7 bases; bases outside gene matches: 12. This CDR3 contains 17 residues. CDR3 DNA sequence: TGTGCCACCAGTGATTCCGTTGTCGGGAGGGCCCGGAATGAGCAGTTCTTC. It translates to CATSDSVVGRARNEQFF.

The rearrangement links TRBV25-1 to TRBJ2-5, with TRBD2 identical over 8 bases. J lost 4 bases, V lost 3 bases, and 10 bases had no gene match. Germline V gene data show CDR1 as MGHDK and CDR2 as SYGVNS. The CDR3 totals 16 residues. CDR3 sequence (DNA): TGTGCCAGCAGTGAGTACGGGAGGGCCAATTCAGAGACCCAGTACTTC. It yields the protein CASSEYGRANSETQYF.

The chain uses TRBV9 and TRBJ2-6; TRBD1 matches at 8 bases. The CDR3 has 16 residues. The V and J ends lost 2 bases and 3 bases, in that order; junction bases with no gene match: 4. The germline CDR1 and CDR2 sequences are SGDLS and YYNGEE. CDR3 in DNA: TGTGCCAGCAGCGTCGGACAGGGCGGTGGGGCCAACGTCCTGACTTTC. Amino acid sequence: CASSVGQGGGANVLTF.

The DNA for the CDR3 is TGTGCCAGTAGTGACGGACAGGGCTACGAGCAGTACTTC. Translated: CASSDGQGYEQYF. The chain couples TRBV19 to TRBJ2-7; TRBD1 matches at 8 bases. The CDR3 contains 13 residues. Germline V gene lookup returns CDR1 LNHDA and CDR2 SQIVND (reference sequence). The V segment lost 5 bases and the J segment 3 bases; nucleotides outside the gene matches: 3.

This chain connects TRBV5-1 to TRBJ2-3; 15 nucleotides agree with TRBD2. This CDR3 has 16 amino acids. V shed 4 bases and J 3 bases; nucleotides not matched to a gene: 3. Germline assignment: CDR1 SGHRS and CDR2 YFSETQ. The CDR3 reads CASSPGTSGRTDTQYF. The CDR3, as DNA: TGCGCCAGCAGCCCTGGGACTAGCGGGAGGACAGATACGCAGTATTTT.

This clone showed up just once. The chain couples TRBV28 to TRBJ2-3, with 11 bases fitting TRBD2. The CDR3 is 16 residues long. Germline V gives CDR1 MDHEN, CDR2 SYDVKM. Trimming cost V 5 bases and J 0 bases; bases outside gene matches: 4. This CDR3 reads CASSPGTSGSTDTQYF. CDR3 in DNA: TGTGCCAGCAGTCCAGGGACTAGCGGTAGCACAGATACGCAGTATTTT. Combining the CDR3 with reference TRBV28 and TRBJ2-3 gives the whole variable domain DVKVTQSSRYLVKRTGEKVFLECVQDMDHENMFWYRQDPGLGLRLIYFSYDVKMKEKGDIPEGYSVSREKKERFSLILESASTNQTSMYLCASSPGTSGSTDTQYFGPGTRLTVL.

The rearrangement joins TRBV7-8 to TRBJ2-7; D perhaps matches TRBD2 (5 bases). The CDR3 covers 13 residues. V gave up 9 bases and J gave up 0 bases, with 12 bases separating them. In germline, CDR1 is SGHVS, CDR2 FQNEAQ. The CDR3 is CASGPAVSYEQYF. The CDR3 bases are TGTGCCAGTGGGCCAGCGGTCTCCTACGAGCAGTACTTC.

The V call is TRBV28, the J call TRBJ2-7, with D perhaps TRBD1 (6 bases). The germline V gene has CDR1 MDHEN and CDR2 SYDVKM. With 2 bases removed from V and 4 bases from J, the gap between germline ends came to 12 bases. CDR3 size: 14 residues. The CDR3 sequence is CASSLRGRWYEQYF. CDR3 DNA: TGTGCCAGCAGTTTAAGGGGGAGATGGTACGAGCAGTACTTC.

The chain recombines TRBV28 with TRBJ2-4; a weak D match, TRBD1 (6 bases). V dropped 8 bases and J dropped 5 bases, with 13 bases sitting between them. Looked up from germline, CDR1 is MDHEN and CDR2 is SYDVKM. The CDR3 is made up of 13 amino acids. CDR3 coding DNA: TGTGCCAGCTTCCAGGGGAGTCAAAACATTCAGTACTTC. As protein: CASFQGSQNIQYF.

The chain has TRBV5-1 and TRBJ1-1; D not resolved. The CDR3 covers 13 residues. Trimming stripped 1 base from V and 1 base from J, with 5 bases between. Germline CDR1 SGHRS, CDR2 YFSETQ. The CDR3 DNA reads TGCGCCAGCAGCTTGCAACAGAACACTGAAGCTTTCTTT. It translates to CASSLQQNTEAFF. Complete variable domain (other parts from reference TRBV5-1 and TRBJ1-1): KAGVTQTPRYLIKTRGQQVTLSCSPISGHRSVSWYQQTPGQGLQFLFEYFSETQRNKGNFPGRFSGRQFSNSRSEMNVSTLELGDSALYLCASSLQQNTEAFFGQGTRLTVV.

The chain is built from TRBV3-1 (or the pseudogene TRBV3-2) and TRBJ1-4, with D tentatively TRBD1 (5 bases). V was trimmed by 3 bases and J by 5 bases, leaving 10 bases between them. The CDR3 extends over 14 amino acids. CDR1 is LGHDT and CDR2 is YNNKEL in the germline V gene (reference sequence). This CDR3 is CASSHTGINEKLFF. The CDR3 region has the DNA TGTGCCAGCAGCCACACAGGTATAAATGAAAAACTGTTTTTT.

The chain combines TRBV6-1 with TRBJ2-7; D perhaps matches TRBD2 (5 bases). The CDR3 consists of 15 residues. Trimming took off 3 bases at V and 0 bases at J, with 12 bases between the two ends. CDR1 is MNHNS and CDR2 is SASEGT in the germline V gene. Here the CDR3 DNA reads TGTGCCAGCAGTGAGGACGGGGTCAGCTCCTACGAGCAGTACTTC. Its protein product is CASSEDGVSSYEQYF.

This sequence joins TRBV7-8 and TRBJ1-4, with 8 bases that match TRBD1. CDR1 is SGHVS, CDR2 FQNEAQ, per germline. The ends lost 5 bases at V and 4 bases at J; junction bases unmatched: 3. CDR3 length: 14 residues. CDR3 loop: CASSPGQVNEKLFF. CDR3 coding DNA: TGTGCCAGCAGCCCGGGACAGGTTAATGAAAAACTGTTTTTT. Full variable domain (rest looked up from reference TRBV7-8 and TRBJ1-4): GAGVSQSPRYKVAKRGQDVALRCDPISGHVSLFWYQQALGQGPEFLTYFQNEAQLDKSGLPSDRFFAERPEGSVSTLKIQRTQQEDSAVYLCASSPGQVNEKLFFGSGTQLSVL.

The chain has TRBV6-5 and TRBJ1-1; a weak D match, TRBD1 (6 bases). The V end lost 8 bases, the J end lost 0 bases, and 10 bases lay between the germline ends. The CDR3 totals 13 residues. Germline CDR1 MNHEY, CDR2 SVGAGI. CDR3 region: CASSWTVNTEAFF. The CDR3 bases are TGTGCCAGCTCCTGGACAGTGAACACTGAAGCTTTCTTT.

This chain uses TRBV28 with TRBJ1-3, with TRBD1 matching over 11 bases. CDR1 is MDHEN, CDR2 SYDVKM, per germline. The CDR3 length is 16 residues. Trimming at V came to 6 bases and at J to 4 bases, leaving 8 bases not matched to a gene. CDR3 amino acids: CASRLPDRGQGNTIYF. CDR3 nucleotide sequence: TGTGCCAGCAGGTTGCCGGACAGGGGGCAAGGAAACACCATATATTTT.

The chain uses TRBV11-3 and TRBJ2-3, with a possible D match to TRBD2 (6 bases). The CDR3 contains 15 residues. V was pared by 3 bases and J by 2 bases, with 12 bases between. CDR1 and CDR2 from the germline V gene are SGHNT and YENEEA. CDR3: CASSLIAGPTDTQYF. The CDR3 DNA reads as TGTGCCAGCAGCTTGATCGCGGGGCCCACAGATACGCAGTATTTT.

This chain joins TRBV28 and TRBJ1-5, with 8 bases that match TRBD1. Germline V gene sequence: CDR1 MDHEN, CDR2 SYDVKM. J was trimmed by 0 bases and V by 6 bases; bases with no gene match: 10. This CDR3 spans 17 amino acids. CDR3 loop: CASSPYRGTISNQPQHF. As DNA, the CDR3 is TGTGCCAGCAGCCCTTACAGGGGGACAATTAGCAATCAGCCCCAGCATTTT.

This clone is a singleton in its sample. The J gene is TRBJ1-6, the V gene TRBV9, with TRBD1 matching 8 bases. V lost 4 bases and J lost 6; bases outside the gene matches: 6. CDR3 length: 15 residues. Germline CDR1 reads SGDLS; CDR2 reads YYNGEE. The CDR3 sequence is CASSLGQGSNSPLHF. CDR3 DNA: TGTGCCAGCAGCCTCGGACAGGGTAGTAATTCACCCCTCCACTTT.

The chain employs TRBV19 and TRBJ1-6, with a weak D call TRBD1 (5 bases). CDR3 length: 14 amino acids. The V end lost 4 bases, the J end lost 5 bases, and 9 bases lay between the germline ends. Germline V lookup: CDR1 LNHDA, CDR2 SQIVND (reference sequence). CDR3 protein: CASSTRRDNSPLHF. The DNA for the CDR3 is TGTGCCAGTAGTACGCGCAGGGATAATTCACCCCTCCACTTT.

The genes are TRBV19 and TRBJ1-5, with D perhaps matching TRBD1 (6 bases). Germline V gene data show CDR1 as LNHDA and CDR2 as SQIVND (reference sequence). V lost 3 bases to trimming and J lost 6 bases, with 18 bases between them. This CDR3 comprises 16 residues. Here the CDR3 reads CASSIWRTDGTQPQHF. For the CDR3, the DNA is TGTGCCAGTAGTATCTGGAGGACAGATGGGACTCAGCCCCAGCATTTT.

CDR3 DNA sequence: TGTGCCAGTAGCTCATTGGGGCAGACCACCGGGGAGCTGTTTTTT. It encodes CASSSLGQTTGELFF. J is TRBJ2-2 and V is TRBV19; D may be TRBD1 (5 bases). The V end lost 6 bases, the J end lost 4 bases, and 15 bases lay between the germline ends. Germline CDR1 reads LNHDA; CDR2 reads SQIVND (reference sequence). The CDR3 has 15 residues.

This rearrangement joins TRBV18 to TRBJ1-1, with unresolved D. The CDR3 extends over 14 amino acids. The ends were cut back, 4 bases at V and 7 bases at J, with 16 bases in the middle. Germline-derived CDR1 and CDR2 are KGHSH and LQKENI. CDR3 in amino acids: CASSRSSARFEAFF. CDR3 nucleotide sequence: TGTGCCAGCTCACGGAGTTCAGCCCGCTTTGAAGCTTTCTTT. Together with reference TRBV18 and TRBJ1-1, the CDR3 gives the full variable domain: NAGVMQNPRHLVRRRGQEARLRCSPMKGHSHVYWYRQLPEEGLKFMVYLQKENIIDESGMPKERFSAEFPKEGPSILRIQQVVRGDSAAYFCASSRSSARFEAFFGQGTRLTVV.

The chain is built from TRBV12-5 and TRBJ2-7; D is possibly TRBD2 (6 bases). Trimming removed 5 bases from V and 7 bases from J, with 18 bases in between. This CDR3 has 14 residues. Germline CDR1 is LGHNT and CDR2 is FRNRAP. Written as DNA, the CDR3 is TGTGCTAGTGGTCCCGCGGGGCGGACCTCGGAGCAGTACTTC. Protein product: CASGPAGRTSEQYF.

This sequence joins TRBV7-9 and TRBJ1-2, with TRBD1 identical over 10 bases. CDR1 is SEHNR, CDR2 FQNEAQ, per germline (reference sequence). This CDR3 region has 13 residues. With V trimmed by 6 bases and J by 6 bases, 4 bases remained unmatched. CDR3 bases: TGTGCCAGCAGAACCGGGACAGGGGATGGCTACACCTTC. Its translation: CASRTGTGDGYTF.

This chain connects TRBV7-2 to TRBJ2-6; D may be TRBD1 (6 bases). The germline gives CDR1 SGHTA, CDR2 FQGNSA. The CDR3 totals 16 residues. V gave up 7 bases and J gave up 3 bases, with 16 bases separating them. DNA for the CDR3: TGTGCCAGCACCCAACTGGGGGCGCTTGGGGCCAACGTCCTGACTTTC. Translated: CASTQLGALGANVLTF.

CDR3 coding DNA: TGTGCCAGCAGCTTAGGGGAGGGGGGCTACTATGGCTACACCTTC. This codes for CASSLGEGGYYGYTF. The chain links TRBV7-8 to TRBJ1-2, with D possibly matching TRBD1 (6 bases). Trimming took 1 base from V and 3 from J, leaving 12 bases between them. This CDR3 contains 15 residues. Germline V gene lookup returns CDR1 SGHVS and CDR2 FQNEAQ.

The chain recombines TRBV3-1 (or the pseudogene TRBV3-2) with TRBJ1-5, with D hard to call. The germline V and J ends were trimmed by 6 bases and 4 bases, with 10 bases remaining between them. This CDR3 region has 13 residues. CDR1 is LGHDT, CDR2 YNNKEL, per germline (reference sequence). CDR3 residues: CASSWSGNQPQHF. The CDR3, as DNA: TGTGCCAGCAGTTGGAGTGGGAATCAGCCCCAGCATTTT.